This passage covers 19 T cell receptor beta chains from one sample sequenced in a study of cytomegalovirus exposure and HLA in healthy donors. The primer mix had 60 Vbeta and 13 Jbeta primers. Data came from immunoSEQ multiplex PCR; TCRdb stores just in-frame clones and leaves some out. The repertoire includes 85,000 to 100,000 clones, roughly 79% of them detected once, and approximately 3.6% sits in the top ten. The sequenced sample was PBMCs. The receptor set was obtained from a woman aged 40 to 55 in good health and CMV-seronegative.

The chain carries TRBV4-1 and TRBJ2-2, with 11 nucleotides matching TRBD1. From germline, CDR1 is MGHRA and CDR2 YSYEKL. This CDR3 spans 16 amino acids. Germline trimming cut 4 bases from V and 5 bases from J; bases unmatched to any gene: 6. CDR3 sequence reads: CASSPVGTGGTGELFF. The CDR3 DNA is TGCGCCAGCAGCCCTGTGGGGACAGGGGGAACCGGGGAGCTGTTTTTT.

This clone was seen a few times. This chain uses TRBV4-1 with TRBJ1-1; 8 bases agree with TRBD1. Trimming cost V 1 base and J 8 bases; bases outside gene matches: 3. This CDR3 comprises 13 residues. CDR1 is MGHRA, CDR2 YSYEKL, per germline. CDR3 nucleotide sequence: TGCGCCAGCAGCCAAGGCGCAGGGGGCGAAGCTTTCTTT. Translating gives CASSQGAGGEAFF.

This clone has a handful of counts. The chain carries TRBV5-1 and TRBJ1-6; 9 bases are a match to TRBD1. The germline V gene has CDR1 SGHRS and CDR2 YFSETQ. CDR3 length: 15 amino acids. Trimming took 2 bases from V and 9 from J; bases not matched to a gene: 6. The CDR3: CASSLGDRVGSPLHF. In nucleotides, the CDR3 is TGCGCCAGCAGCTTAGGGGACAGGGTAGGTTCACCCCTCCACTTT.

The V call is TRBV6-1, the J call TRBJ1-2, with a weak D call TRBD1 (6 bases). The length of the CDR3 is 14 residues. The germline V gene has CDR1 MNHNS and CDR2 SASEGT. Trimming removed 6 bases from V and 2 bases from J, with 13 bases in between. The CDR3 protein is CASRWGTINYGYTF. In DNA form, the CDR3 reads TGTGCCAGCAGATGGGGGACAATCAACTATGGCTACACCTTC.

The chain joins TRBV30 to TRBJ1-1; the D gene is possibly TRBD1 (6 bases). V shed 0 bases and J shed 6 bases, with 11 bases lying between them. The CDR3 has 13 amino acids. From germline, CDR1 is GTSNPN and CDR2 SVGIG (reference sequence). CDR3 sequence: CAWSVGDTSEAFF. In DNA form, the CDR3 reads TGTGCCTGGAGTGTTGGGGACACCTCTGAAGCTTTCTTT.

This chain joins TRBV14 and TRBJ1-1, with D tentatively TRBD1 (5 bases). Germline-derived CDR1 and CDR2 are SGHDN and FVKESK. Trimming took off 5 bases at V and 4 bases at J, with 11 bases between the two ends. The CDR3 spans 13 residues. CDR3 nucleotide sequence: TGTGCCAGCAGCTACAGACAGAGCACTGAAGCTTTCTTT. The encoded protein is CASSYRQSTEAFF.

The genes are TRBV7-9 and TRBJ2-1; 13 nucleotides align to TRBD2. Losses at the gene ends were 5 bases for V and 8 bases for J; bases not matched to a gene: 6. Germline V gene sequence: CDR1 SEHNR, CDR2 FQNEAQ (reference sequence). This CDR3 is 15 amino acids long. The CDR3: CASSLLAGGVDEQFF. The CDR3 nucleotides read TGTGCCAGCAGCCTACTAGCGGGGGGGGTTGATGAGCAGTTCTTC.

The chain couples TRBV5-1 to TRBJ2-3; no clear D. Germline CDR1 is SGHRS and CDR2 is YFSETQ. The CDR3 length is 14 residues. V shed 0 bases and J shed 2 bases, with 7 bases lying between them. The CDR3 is CASSLASPTDTQYF. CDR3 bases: TGCGCCAGCAGCTTGGCCAGTCCCACAGATACGCAGTATTTT.

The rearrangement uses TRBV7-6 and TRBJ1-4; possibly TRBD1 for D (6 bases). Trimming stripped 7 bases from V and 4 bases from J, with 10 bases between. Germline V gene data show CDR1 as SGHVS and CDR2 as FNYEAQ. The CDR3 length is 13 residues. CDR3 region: CASKGGGNEKLFF. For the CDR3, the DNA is TGTGCCAGCAAAGGGGGGGGTAATGAAAAACTGTTTTTT.

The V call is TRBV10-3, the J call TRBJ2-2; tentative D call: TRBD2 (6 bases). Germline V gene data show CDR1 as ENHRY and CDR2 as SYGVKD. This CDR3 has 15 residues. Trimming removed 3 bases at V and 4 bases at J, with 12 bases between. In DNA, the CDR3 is TGTGCCATCAGTGAATTGGGGCGGGGCACCGGGGAGCTGTTTTTT. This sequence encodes CAISELGRGTGELFF.

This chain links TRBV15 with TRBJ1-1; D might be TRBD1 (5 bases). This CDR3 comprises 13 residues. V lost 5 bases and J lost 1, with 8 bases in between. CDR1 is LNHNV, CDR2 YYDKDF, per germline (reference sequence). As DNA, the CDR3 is TGTGCCACCAGCTCCGACAGGAACACTGAAGCTTTCTTT. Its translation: CATSSDRNTEAFF.

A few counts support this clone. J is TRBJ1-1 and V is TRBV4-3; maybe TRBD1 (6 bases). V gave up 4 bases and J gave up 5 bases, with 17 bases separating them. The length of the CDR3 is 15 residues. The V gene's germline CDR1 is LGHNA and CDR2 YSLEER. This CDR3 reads CASSRQTGMGTEAFF. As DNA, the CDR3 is TGCGCCAGCAGCCGCCAAACAGGGATGGGGACTGAAGCTTTCTTT.

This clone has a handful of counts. This CDR3 reads CASSQDGRDDLGGAFF. CDR3 DNA sequence: TGCGCCAGCAGCCAAGATGGACGGGACGACTTAGGGGGAGCTTTCTTT. The gene calls are TRBV4-1 and TRBJ1-1; tentative D call: TRBD1 (6 bases). Looked up from germline, CDR1 is MGHRA and CDR2 is YSYEKL. CDR3 length equals 16 residues. The V end lost 0 bases, the J end lost 10 bases, and 21 bases lay between the germline ends.

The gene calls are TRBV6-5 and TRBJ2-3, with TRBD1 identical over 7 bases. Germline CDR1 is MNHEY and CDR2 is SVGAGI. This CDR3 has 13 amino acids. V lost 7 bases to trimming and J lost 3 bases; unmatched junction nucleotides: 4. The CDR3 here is CASTKQGTDTQYF. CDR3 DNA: TGTGCCAGCACAAAACAGGGGACAGATACGCAGTATTTT.

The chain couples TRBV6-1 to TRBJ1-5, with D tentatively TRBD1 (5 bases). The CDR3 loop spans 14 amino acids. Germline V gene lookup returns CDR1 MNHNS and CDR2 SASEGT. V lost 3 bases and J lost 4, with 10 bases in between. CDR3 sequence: CASSESGGNQPQHF. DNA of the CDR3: TGTGCCAGCAGTGAGTCGGGGGGAAATCAGCCCCAGCATTTT.

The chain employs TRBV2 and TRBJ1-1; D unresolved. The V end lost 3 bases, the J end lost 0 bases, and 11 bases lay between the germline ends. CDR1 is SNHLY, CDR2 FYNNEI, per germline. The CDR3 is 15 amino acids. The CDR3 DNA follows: TGTGCCAGCAGTGATGCACAGCTCATGAACACTGAAGCTTTCTTT. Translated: CASSDAQLMNTEAFF. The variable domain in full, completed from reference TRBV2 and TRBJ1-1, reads EPEVTQTPSHQVTQMGQEVILRCVPISNHLYFYWYRQILGQKVEFLVSFYNNEISEKSEIFDDQFSVERPDGSNFTLKIRSTKLEDSAMYFCASSDAQLMNTEAFFGQGTRLTVV.

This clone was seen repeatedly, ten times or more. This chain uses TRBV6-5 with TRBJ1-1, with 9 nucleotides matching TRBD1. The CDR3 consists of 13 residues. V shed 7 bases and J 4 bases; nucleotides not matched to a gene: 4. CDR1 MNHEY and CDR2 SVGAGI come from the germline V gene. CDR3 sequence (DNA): TGTGCCAGCATTGGGACAGGGATCACTGAAGCTTTCTTT. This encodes CASIGTGITEAFF.

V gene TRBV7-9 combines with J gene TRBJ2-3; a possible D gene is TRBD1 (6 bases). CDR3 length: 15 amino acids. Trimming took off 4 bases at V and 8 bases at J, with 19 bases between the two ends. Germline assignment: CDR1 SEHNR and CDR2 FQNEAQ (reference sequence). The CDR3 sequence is CASSSIQGNGGTQYF. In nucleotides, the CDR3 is TGTGCCAGCAGCTCGATTCAGGGGAATGGAGGTACGCAGTATTTT. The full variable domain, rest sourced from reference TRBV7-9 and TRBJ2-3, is DTGVSQNPRHKITKRGQNVTFRCDPISEHNRLYWYRQTLGQGPEFLTYFQNEAQLEKSRLLSDRFSAERPKGSFSTLEIQRTEQGDSAMYLCASSSIQGNGGTQYFGPGTRLTVL.

The CDR3 here is CAIRGTSGANTGELFF. The DNA of the CDR3 is TGTGCCATCAGAGGGACTAGCGGGGCGAACACCGGGGAGCTGTTTTTT. The chain has TRBV10-3 and TRBJ2-2; 13 positions match TRBD2. V was pared by 6 bases and J by 0 bases, with 1 base of the junction left unmatched. CDR1 ENHRY and CDR2 SYGVKD come from the germline V gene. CDR3 length: 16 residues.